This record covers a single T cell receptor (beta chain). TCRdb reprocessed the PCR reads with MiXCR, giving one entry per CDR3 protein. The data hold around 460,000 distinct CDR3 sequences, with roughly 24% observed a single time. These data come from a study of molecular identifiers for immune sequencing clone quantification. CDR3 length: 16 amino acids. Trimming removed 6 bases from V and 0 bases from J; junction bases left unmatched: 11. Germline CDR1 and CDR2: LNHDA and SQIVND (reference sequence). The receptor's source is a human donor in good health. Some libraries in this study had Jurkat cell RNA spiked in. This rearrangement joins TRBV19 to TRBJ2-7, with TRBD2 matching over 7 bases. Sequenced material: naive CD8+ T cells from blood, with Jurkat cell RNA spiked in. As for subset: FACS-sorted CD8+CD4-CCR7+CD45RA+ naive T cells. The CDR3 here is CASRSLSGINSYEQYF. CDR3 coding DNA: TGTGCCAGTAGGTCTCTCAGCGGGATCAACTCCTACGAGCAGTACTTC.